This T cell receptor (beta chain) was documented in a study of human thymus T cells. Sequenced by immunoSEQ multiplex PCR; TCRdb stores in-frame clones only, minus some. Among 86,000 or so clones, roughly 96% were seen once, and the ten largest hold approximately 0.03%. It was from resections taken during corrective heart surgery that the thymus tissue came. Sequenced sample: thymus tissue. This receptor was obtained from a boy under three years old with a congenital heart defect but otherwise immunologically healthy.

CDR3 loop: CASSGPQGASNTEAFF. In nucleotides, the CDR3 is TGTGCCAGCAGTGGCCCACAGGGGGCATCGAACACTGAAGCTTTCTTT. J is TRBJ1-1 and V is TRBV6-1, with 9 bases matching TRBD1. After removal of 4 bases from V and 1 base from J, the junction contained 7 bases not matched to a gene. From germline, CDR1 is MNHNS and CDR2 SASEGT. The CDR3 runs to 16 residues.